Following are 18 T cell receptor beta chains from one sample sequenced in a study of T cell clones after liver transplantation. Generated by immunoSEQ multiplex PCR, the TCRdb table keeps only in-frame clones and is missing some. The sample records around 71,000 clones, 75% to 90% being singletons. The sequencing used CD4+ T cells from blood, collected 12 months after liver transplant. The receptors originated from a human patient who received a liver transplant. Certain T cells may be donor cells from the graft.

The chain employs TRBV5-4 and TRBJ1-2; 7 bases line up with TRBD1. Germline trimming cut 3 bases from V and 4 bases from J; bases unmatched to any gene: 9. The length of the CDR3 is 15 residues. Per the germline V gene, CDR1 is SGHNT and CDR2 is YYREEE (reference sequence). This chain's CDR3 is CASSWDTQGSYGYTF. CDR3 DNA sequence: TGTGCCAGCAGCTGGGATACACAGGGGAGCTATGGCTACACCTTC.

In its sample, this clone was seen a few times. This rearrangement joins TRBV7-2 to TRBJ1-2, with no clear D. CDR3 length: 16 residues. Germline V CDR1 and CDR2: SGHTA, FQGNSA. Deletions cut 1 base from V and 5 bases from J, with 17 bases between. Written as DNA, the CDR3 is TGTGCCAGCAGCTTAGGGTCCACCCCTCTTGGGTATGGCTACACCTTC. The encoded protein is CASSLGSTPLGYGYTF.

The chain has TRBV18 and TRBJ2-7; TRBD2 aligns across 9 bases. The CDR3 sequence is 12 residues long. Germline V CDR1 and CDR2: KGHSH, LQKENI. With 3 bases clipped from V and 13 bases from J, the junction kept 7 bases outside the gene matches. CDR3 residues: CASSPGLAGLYF. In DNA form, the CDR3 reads TGTGCCAGCTCACCCGGGCTAGCGGGGCTCTACTTC. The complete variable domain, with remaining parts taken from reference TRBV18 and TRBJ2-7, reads NAGVMQNPRHLVRRRGQEARLRCSPMKGHSHVYWYRQLPEEGLKFMVYLQKENIIDESGMPKERFSAEFPKEGPSILRIQQVVRGDSAAYFCASSPGLAGLYFGPGTRLTVT.

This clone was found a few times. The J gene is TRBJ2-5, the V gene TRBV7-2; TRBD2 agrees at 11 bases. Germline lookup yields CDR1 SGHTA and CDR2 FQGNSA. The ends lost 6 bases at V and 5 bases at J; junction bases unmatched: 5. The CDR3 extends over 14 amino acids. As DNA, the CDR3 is TGTGCCAGCAGACCTAGCGGGAGGTCGGAGACCCAGTACTTC. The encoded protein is CASRPSGRSETQYF.

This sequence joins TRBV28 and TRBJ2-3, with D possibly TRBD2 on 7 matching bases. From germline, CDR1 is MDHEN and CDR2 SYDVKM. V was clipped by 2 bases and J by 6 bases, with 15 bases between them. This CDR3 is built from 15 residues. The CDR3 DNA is TGTGCCAGCAGTTTACAACAGGGAGGGCGGGATACGCAGTATTTT. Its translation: CASSLQQGGRDTQYF.

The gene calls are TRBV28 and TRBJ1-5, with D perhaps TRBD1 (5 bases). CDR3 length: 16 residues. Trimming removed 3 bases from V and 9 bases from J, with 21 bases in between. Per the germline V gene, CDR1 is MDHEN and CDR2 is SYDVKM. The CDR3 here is CASSLMSPGLERPQHF. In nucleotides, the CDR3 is TGTGCCAGCAGTTTGATGTCCCCAGGGCTAGAGCGGCCCCAGCATTTT.

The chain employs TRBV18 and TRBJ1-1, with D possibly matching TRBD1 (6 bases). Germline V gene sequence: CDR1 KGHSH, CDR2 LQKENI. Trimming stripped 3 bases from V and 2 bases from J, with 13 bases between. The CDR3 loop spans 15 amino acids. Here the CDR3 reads CASSPATGLNTEAFF. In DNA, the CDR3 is TGTGCCAGCTCACCGGCCACAGGGTTAAACACTGAAGCTTTCTTT.

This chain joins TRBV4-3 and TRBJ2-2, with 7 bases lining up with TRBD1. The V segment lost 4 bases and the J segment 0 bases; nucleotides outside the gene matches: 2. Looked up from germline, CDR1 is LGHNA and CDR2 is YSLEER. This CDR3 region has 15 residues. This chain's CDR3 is CASSPGQANTGELFF. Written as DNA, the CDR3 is TGCGCCAGCAGCCCTGGACAGGCGAACACCGGGGAGCTGTTTTTT.

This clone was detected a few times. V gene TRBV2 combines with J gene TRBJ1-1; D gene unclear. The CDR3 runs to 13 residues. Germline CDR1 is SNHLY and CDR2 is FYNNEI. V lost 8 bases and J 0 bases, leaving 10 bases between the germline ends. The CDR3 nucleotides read TGTGCCAGCGGGCTGGAGATGAACACTGAAGCTTTCTTT. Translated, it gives CASGLEMNTEAFF.

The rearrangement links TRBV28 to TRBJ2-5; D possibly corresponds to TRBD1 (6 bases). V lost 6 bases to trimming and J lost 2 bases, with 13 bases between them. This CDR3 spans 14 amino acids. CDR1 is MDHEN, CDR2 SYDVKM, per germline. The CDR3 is CASRYWTEQETQYF. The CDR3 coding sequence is TGTGCCAGCAGATATTGGACAGAGCAAGAGACCCAGTACTTC. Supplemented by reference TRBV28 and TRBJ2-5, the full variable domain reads DVKVTQSSRYLVKRTGEKVFLECVQDMDHENMFWYRQDPGLGLRLIYFSYDVKMKEKGDIPEGYSVSREKKERFSLILESASTNQTSMYLCASRYWTEQETQYFGPGTRLLVL.

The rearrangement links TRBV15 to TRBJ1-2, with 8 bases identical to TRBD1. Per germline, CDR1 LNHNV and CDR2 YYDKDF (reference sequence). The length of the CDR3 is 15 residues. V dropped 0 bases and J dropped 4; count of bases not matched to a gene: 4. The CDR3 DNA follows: TGTGCCACCAGCAGAGAGACAACAGGGGGCTATGGCTACACCTTC. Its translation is CATSRETTGGYGYTF.

The CDR3 here is CASDPAGASGAQETQYF. CDR3 nucleotides: TGTGCCAGCGATCCCGCCGGGGCTAGCGGGGCCCAAGAGACCCAGTACTTC. The chain is built from TRBV2 and TRBJ2-5; 9 nucleotides agree with TRBD2. V shed 8 bases and J 1 base; nucleotides not matched to a gene: 14. This CDR3 is built from 17 residues. Germline CDR1 reads SNHLY; CDR2 reads FYNNEI.

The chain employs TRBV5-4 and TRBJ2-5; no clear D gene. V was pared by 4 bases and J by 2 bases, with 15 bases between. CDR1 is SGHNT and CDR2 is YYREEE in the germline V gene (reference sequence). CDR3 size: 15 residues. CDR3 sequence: CASSVVVARQETQYF. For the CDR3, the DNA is TGTGCCAGCAGCGTGGTGGTGGCAAGACAAGAGACCCAGTACTTC.

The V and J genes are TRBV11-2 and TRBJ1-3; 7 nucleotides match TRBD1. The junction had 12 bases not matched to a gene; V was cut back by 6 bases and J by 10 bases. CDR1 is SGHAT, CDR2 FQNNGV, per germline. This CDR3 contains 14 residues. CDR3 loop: CASSPTTGILTIYF. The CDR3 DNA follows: TGTGCCAGCAGTCCAACGACAGGGATATTGACCATATATTTT.

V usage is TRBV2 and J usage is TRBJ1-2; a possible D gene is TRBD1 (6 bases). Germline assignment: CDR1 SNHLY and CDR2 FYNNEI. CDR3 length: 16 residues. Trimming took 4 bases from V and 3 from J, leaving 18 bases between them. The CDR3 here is CASSAPLRAGDYGYTF. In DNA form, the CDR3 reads TGTGCCAGCAGTGCCCCTCTGAGGGCAGGGGACTATGGCTACACCTTC.

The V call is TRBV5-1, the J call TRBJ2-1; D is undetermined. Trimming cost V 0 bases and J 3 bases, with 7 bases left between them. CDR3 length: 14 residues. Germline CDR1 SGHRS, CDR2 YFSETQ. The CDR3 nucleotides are TGCGCCAGCAGCTTGGAACAGTTCTACAATGAGCAGTTCTTC. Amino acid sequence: CASSLEQFYNEQFF.

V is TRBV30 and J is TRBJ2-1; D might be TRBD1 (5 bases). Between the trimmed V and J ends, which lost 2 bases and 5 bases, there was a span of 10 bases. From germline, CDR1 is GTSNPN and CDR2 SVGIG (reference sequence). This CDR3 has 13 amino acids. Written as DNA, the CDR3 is TGTGCCTGGAGTTCACAGGATCACAATGAGCAGTTCTTC. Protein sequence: CAWSSQDHNEQFF. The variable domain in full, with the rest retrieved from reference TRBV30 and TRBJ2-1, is SQTIHQWPATLVQPVGSPLSLECTVEGTSNPNLYWYRQAAGRGLQLLFYSVGIGQISSEVPQNLSASRPQDRQFILSSKKLLLSDSGFYLCAWSSQDHNEQFFGPGTRLTVL.

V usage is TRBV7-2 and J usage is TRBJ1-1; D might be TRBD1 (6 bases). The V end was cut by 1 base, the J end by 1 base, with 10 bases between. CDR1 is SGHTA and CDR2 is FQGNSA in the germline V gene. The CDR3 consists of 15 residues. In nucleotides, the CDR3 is TGTGCCAGCAGCTTAGATGGGGGCCGGAACACTGAAGCTTTCTTT. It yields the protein CASSLDGGRNTEAFF.